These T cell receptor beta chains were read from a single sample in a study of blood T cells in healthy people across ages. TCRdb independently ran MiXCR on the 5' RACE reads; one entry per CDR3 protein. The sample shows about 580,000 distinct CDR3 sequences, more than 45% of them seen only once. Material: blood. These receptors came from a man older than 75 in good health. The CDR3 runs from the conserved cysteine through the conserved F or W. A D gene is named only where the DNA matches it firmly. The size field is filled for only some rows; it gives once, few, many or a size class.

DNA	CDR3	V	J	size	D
TGCAGCGTTGAATTTTCCGGGACTAGCGGGAGGGCCTCCTACGAGCAGTACTTC	CSVEFSGTSGRASYEQYF	TRBV29-1	TRBJ2-7	few	TRBD2
TGTGCCAGCAGTTTATCTGTGGGCCCAGACATTCAGTACTTC	CASSLSVGPDIQYF	TRBV28	TRBJ2-4	NA	NA
TGTGCCAGCAGCCGAGGGACAGGGAGAAACGAGCAGTACTTC	CASSRGTGRNEQYF	TRBV7-9	TRBJ2-7	few	TRBD1
TGTGCCAGCAGCCTCAGGGGAGGCACAGATACGCAGTATTTT	CASSLRGGTDTQYF	TRBV5-1	TRBJ2-3	many	NA
TGCGCCAGCAGCTTGGTATCTAGGACTAGCGGATTACGAGGTTACAATGAGCAGTTCTTC	CASSLVSRTSGLRGYNEQFF	TRBV5-1	TRBJ2-1	few	TRBD2
TGTGCCAGCAGCCAACTCAGGGTCCAAGAGACCCAGTACTTC	CASSQLRVQETQYF	TRBV14	TRBJ2-5	NA	NA
TGTGCCAGCGGGGGACAGGGATATGAAAACACTGAAGCTTTCTTT	CASGGQGYENTEAFF	TRBV6-6	TRBJ1-1	NA	TRBD1
TGTGCCACCAGTGGCACTAGCGGGGAAGAGACCCAGTACTTC	CATSGTSGEETQYF	TRBV24-1	TRBJ2-5	few	TRBD2
TGTGCCAGCAGTTACGGTCTGGGGAACTATGGCTACACCTTC	CASSYGLGNYGYTF	TRBV6-2/TRBV6-3	TRBJ1-2	NA	NA
TGCAGCGTTGCAAAGAGCACAGATACGCAGTATTTT	CSVAKSTDTQYF	TRBV29-1	TRBJ2-3	NA	NA
TGTGCCTGGATGGTCACAGATACGCAGTATTTT	CAWMVTDTQYF	TRBV30	TRBJ2-3	NA	NA
TGTGCCAGCAGCCCCCGGACTAGCGGGATTTATGAGACCCAGTACTTC	CASSPRTSGIYETQYF	TRBV11-1	TRBJ2-5	NA	TRBD2
TGTGCCAGCTCAAATCAGGGGGCCTACGAGCAGTACTTC	CASSNQGAYEQYF	TRBV11-2	TRBJ2-7	few	TRBD1
TGTGCCAGCAGCCTACAGGGAGAAAGGGGCGAGCAGTACTTC	CASSLQGERGEQYF	TRBV4-2	TRBJ2-7	once	NA
TGTGCCAGCAGCCCTTCTCCCGGGGCCTCGATACCCCTCCACTTT	CASSPSPGASIPLHF	TRBV6-6	TRBJ1-6	many	NA
TGTGCCAGCAGCATAAGTGGGACTAGCTATGGCTACACCTTC	CASSISGTSYGYTF	TRBV7-2	TRBJ1-2	NA	NA
TGCGCCAGCAGGGCGGGACAGCCCAATGAAAAACTGTTTTTT	CASRAGQPNEKLFF	TRBV5-1	TRBJ1-4	NA	TRBD1
TGTGCCAGCAGTTACCCCCGGTTCGGACAGGGGGCAAGGAACACCGGGGAGCTGTTTTTT	CASSYPRFGQGARNTGELFF	TRBV6-5	TRBJ2-2	few	TRBD1
TGTGCCACCAGTGACCCCAGGGACGCCGCTGGAAACACCATATATTTT	CATSDPRDAAGNTIYF	TRBV24-1	TRBJ1-3	NA	NA
TGTGCCAGCAGCTCCCGGCAGGGGGGATCGGAGACCCAGTACTTC	CASSSRQGGSETQYF	TRBV7-9	TRBJ2-5	NA	NA
TGTGCCACCAGTGACGCCGCACCGGGAGTTGACGAGCAGTACTTC	CATSDAAPGVDEQYF	TRBV24-1	TRBJ2-7	few	NA
TGTGTCAGCAGCTTAGGGTCCTTCAATGAGCAGTTCTTC	CVSSLGSFNEQFF	TRBV7-9	TRBJ2-1	NA	NA
TGTGCCAGCAGCTTAGATCTAACCTGGACAGGGGGCACTGAAGCTTTCTTT	CASSLDLTWTGGTEAFF	TRBV11-2	TRBJ1-1	once	TRBD1
TGTGCCAGCGGAACTAGCGGGAGTGGTGAGCAGTACTTC	CASGTSGSGEQYF	TRBV7-9	TRBJ2-7	NA	TRBD2
TGCAGCGTTGAAGGGGTGGGGCGCCCCTACGAGCAGTACTTC	CSVEGVGRPYEQYF	TRBV29-1	TRBJ2-7	NA	NA
TGCAGTGCTCGGGAGGCCCGGGAGACCCAGTACTTC	CSAREARETQYF	TRBV20-1	TRBJ2-5	NA	TRBD2
TGCAGTGCTAGACTTTATCGGGGAGACGGGGTTGGTTGGGAGCAGTACTTC	CSARLYRGDGVGWEQYF	TRBV20-1	TRBJ2-7	NA	NA
TGTGCCAGTAGACGAGGACAGGTTCCCTACGAGCAGTACTTC	CASRRGQVPYEQYF	TRBV19	TRBJ2-7	NA	TRBD1
TGTGCCAGCAGTTACTCGGTTTGGGAGGGTGGCTACGAGCAGTACTTC	CASSYSVWEGGYEQYF	TRBV6-6	TRBJ2-7	many	TRBD2
TGCGCCAGCAGCCAGACGACAGGGATGGGGCACGAGCAGTACTTC	CASSQTTGMGHEQYF	TRBV4-3	TRBJ2-7	few	TRBD1
TGTGCCAGCAGCTCCTACCACCAGCCCTATGGCTACACCTTC	CASSSYHQPYGYTF	TRBV7-9	TRBJ1-2	NA	NA
TGTGCCAGCAGTGAAGGGCAGTACCAAGAGACCCAGTACTTC	CASSEGQYQETQYF	TRBV2	TRBJ2-5	once	NA
TGCAGCGGGATCCTACCCGTTGGCAATCAGCCCCAGCATTTT	CSGILPVGNQPQHF	TRBV20-1	TRBJ1-5	few	NA
TGTGCCAGCTCGAGGGTAGCGGGGTCCTACGGGCAGTACTTC	CASSRVAGSYGQYF	TRBV7-2	TRBJ2-7	many	TRBD2
TGTGCCAGCAGTTACGGGAAAAAATACGAGCAGTACTTC	CASSYGKKYEQYF	TRBV6-2/TRBV6-3	TRBJ2-7	NA	NA
TGTGTCACCAGCAGCCCGGGCACAGGGAGGAATTCACCCCTCCACTTT	CVTSSPGTGRNSPLHF	TRBV15	TRBJ1-6	NA	NA
TGTGCCAGCAGTGGCCGGGACAACCAAGAGACCCAGTACTTC	CASSGRDNQETQYF	TRBV2	TRBJ2-5	few	NA
TGTGCCAGCAGTTTAGGTCATAAAGAGACCCAGTACTTC	CASSLGHKETQYF	TRBV12-3/TRBV12-4	TRBJ2-5	few	NA
TGTGTCAGCTTATTAGCGGGAGATCACGAGCAGTACTTC	CVSLLAGDHEQYF	TRBV12-3/TRBV12-4	TRBJ2-7	NA	TRBD2